This T cell receptor (beta chain) was identified during a study of T-cell memory formation after mild COVID-19. 5'RACE primed from the constant segment yielded TCR alpha and TCR beta cDNA libraries bearing sample barcodes and UMIs. MiXCR, run by TCRdb on the 5' RACE reads, gives a single entry per CDR3 protein. The table has approximately 150,000 distinct CDR3 sequences, approximately 15% seen once. The CDR3 is made up of 14 amino acids. The junction had 6 bases not matched to a gene; V was cut back by 3 bases and J by 10 bases. Germline V CDR1 and CDR2: SGHTA, FQGTGA. Only a few counts were recorded for this clonotype.

Material for sequencing was PBMCs or a T cell subset sorted from them (not recorded which). The chain recombines TRBV7-3 with TRBJ1-6; 7 bases agree with TRBD1. The sequence was collected from an adult woman who had mild COVID-19 (a few samples of this study predate the infection). Cell type and time point are not known. CDR3 protein: CASSFDRVGSPLHF. The CDR3 DNA follows: TGTGCCAGCAGCTTCGACAGGGTCGGATCACCCCTCCACTTT.